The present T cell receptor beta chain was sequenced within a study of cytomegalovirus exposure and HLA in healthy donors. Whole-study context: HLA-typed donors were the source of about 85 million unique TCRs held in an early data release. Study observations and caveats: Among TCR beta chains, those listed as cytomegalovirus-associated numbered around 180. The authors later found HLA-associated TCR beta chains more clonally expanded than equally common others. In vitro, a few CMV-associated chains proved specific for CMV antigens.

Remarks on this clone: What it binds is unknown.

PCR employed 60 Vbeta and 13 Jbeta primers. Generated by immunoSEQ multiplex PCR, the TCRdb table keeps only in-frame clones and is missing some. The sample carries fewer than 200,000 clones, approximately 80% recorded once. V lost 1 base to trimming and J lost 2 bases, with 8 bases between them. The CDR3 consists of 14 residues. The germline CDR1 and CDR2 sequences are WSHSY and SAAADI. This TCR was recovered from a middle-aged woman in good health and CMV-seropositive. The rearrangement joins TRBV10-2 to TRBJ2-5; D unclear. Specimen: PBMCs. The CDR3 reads CASSEWSFQETQYF. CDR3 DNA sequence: TGCGCCAGCAGTGAGTGGAGCTTTCAAGAGACCCAGTACTTC.